One sample yielded the 15 T cell receptor beta chains listed below, sequenced in a study of technical replicates of blood from several donors. TCRdb's copy holds only in-frame clones and misses some; the assay was immunoSEQ multiplex PCR. The sample has about 83,000 clones, about 92% seen once; the top ten hold more than 0.2%. Material: T cells isolated from PBMCs. The receptor source for this set is a human donor in good health.

The chain has TRBV7-2 and TRBJ1-3; D is unclear. V lost 1 base to trimming and J lost 0 bases, with 10 bases between them. Germline CDR1 and CDR2: SGHTA and FQGNSA. The CDR3 consists of 16 residues. The CDR3 DNA reads as TGTGCCAGCAGCTTAGATCACACGTACTCTGGAAACACCATATATTTT. As protein: CASSLDHTYSGNTIYF.

The J gene is TRBJ2-7, the V gene TRBV2; 7 nucleotides match TRBD2. J was trimmed by 3 bases and V by 3 bases; bases with no gene match: 5. The CDR3 extends over 14 amino acids. Germline V gives CDR1 SNHLY, CDR2 FYNNEI. Here the CDR3 DNA reads TGTGCCAGCAGTGATCGGCTAGCGGTCTACGAGCAGTACTTC. Translated, it gives CASSDRLAVYEQYF.

This clone has just one count. The chain employs TRBV1 and TRBJ2-7; the table's D call TRBD1 went unverified against the DNA. TRBV1 is a known pseudogene. The CDR3 has 19 residues. The CDR3 reads CTSSQANDRVTLGVHEQYF. The CDR3 bases are TGCACCAGCAGCCAAGCGAACGACAGGGTGACCTTGGGAGTTCACGAGCAGTACTTC.

The rearrangement links TRBV4-1 to TRBJ2-5; 7 bases map to TRBD2. The V gene end was trimmed by 0 bases and the J gene end by 2 bases; junction bases not matched to a gene: 6. This CDR3 has 16 residues. Germline CDR1 and CDR2: MGHRA and YSYEKL. The CDR3 spells CASSQDGGGIQETQYF. The CDR3 coding sequence is TGCGCCAGCAGCCAAGATGGCGGGGGTATTCAAGAGACCCAGTACTTC.

Only one count was recorded for this clone. V is TRBV2 and J is TRBJ2-1; TRBD1 is a possible D gene (6 bases). CDR1 and CDR2 (germline): SNHLY, FYNNEI. V dropped 7 bases and J dropped 6 bases, with 19 bases sitting between them. CDR3 size: 15 residues. The CDR3 sequence is CASKSKGVGINEQFF. The CDR3 coding sequence is TGTGCCAGCAAGAGTAAGGGGGTGGGCATCAATGAGCAGTTCTTC.

This chain links TRBV18 with TRBJ1-2; D is unclear. Germline CDR1 and CDR2: KGHSH and LQKENI. The CDR3 extends over 14 amino acids. Trimming pared 0 bases from V and 8 bases from J, leaving 13 bases between. CDR3 loop: CASSPPGVVEGYTF. Written as DNA, the CDR3 is TGTGCCAGCTCACCACCGGGAGTAGTTGAGGGCTACACCTTC.

This chain uses TRBV10-2 with TRBJ2-3; the match to TRBD2 covers 7 bases. J lost 2 bases, V lost 0 bases, and 8 bases had no gene match. The CDR3 sequence is 17 residues long. CDR1 and CDR2 (germline): WSHSY, SAAADI. Here the CDR3 DNA reads TGCGCCAGCAGTGAGTCGGGCCTAGCGGACTCCACAGATACGCAGTATTTT. It is translated as CASSESGLADSTDTQYF.

The chain joins TRBV10-3 to TRBJ2-3; D unclear. Trimming stripped 3 bases from V and 2 bases from J, with 15 bases between. Germline CDR1 reads ENHRY; CDR2 reads SYGVKD. CDR3 length: 16 amino acids. The CDR3 protein is CAISEDTPTNTDTQYF. The CDR3 DNA is TGTGCCATCAGTGAAGACACCCCCACGAACACAGATACGCAGTATTTT.

This clone has just a few counts. This sequence joins TRBV28 and TRBJ1-4; 11 nucleotides agree with TRBD1. This CDR3 contains 16 residues. Germline V gene sequence: CDR1 MDHEN, CDR2 SYDVKM. Unmatched junction bases numbered 7, after V lost 5 bases and J lost 5 bases. The CDR3 nucleotides read TGTGCCAGCAGTCTCGCCGGGACAGGGGGAAATGAAAAACTGTTTTTT. This sequence encodes CASSLAGTGGNEKLFF. The full variable domain, completed using reference TRBV28 and TRBJ1-4, is DVKVTQSSRYLVKRTGEKVFLECVQDMDHENMFWYRQDPGLGLRLIYFSYDVKMKEKGDIPEGYSVSREKKERFSLILESASTNQTSMYLCASSLAGTGGNEKLFFGSGTQLSVL.

This chain links TRBV11-2 with TRBJ1-2; no clear D gene. Germline V lookup: CDR1 SGHAT, CDR2 FQNNGV. V was clipped by 4 bases and J by 6 bases, with 24 bases between them. This CDR3 is built from 17 residues. CDR3 sequence: CASSSRTPIGKGDGYTF. DNA of the CDR3: TGTGCCAGCAGCTCCCGAACCCCGATTGGGAAGGGAGATGGCTACACCTTC.

The chain has TRBV9 and TRBJ2-3; D might be TRBD2 (5 bases). This CDR3 is built from 18 residues. The V gene lost 3 bases and the J gene lost 0 bases, with 20 bases spanning the gap. The germline gives CDR1 SGDLS, CDR2 YYNGEE. CDR3 protein: CASSAHSPSLTSTDTQYF. CDR3 bases: TGTGCCAGCAGCGCCCATTCCCCTAGCCTCACTAGCACAGATACGCAGTATTTT.

The CDR3 spells CASSLGLLASYEQYF. The CDR3, as DNA: TGTGCCAGCAGTTTAGGCTTGTTAGCTTCCTACGAGCAGTACTTC. The rearrangement links TRBV28 to TRBJ2-7; no reliable D call. Germline V gene lookup returns CDR1 MDHEN and CDR2 SYDVKM. V was cut by 2 bases and J by 1 base, with 12 bases left in between. There are 15 residues in the CDR3.

The chain employs TRBV27 and TRBJ2-1, with D possibly matching TRBD1 (5 bases). CDR1 and CDR2 from the germline V gene are MNHEY and SMNVEV (reference sequence). V lost 6 bases and J lost 1, with 13 bases in between. This CDR3 has 15 residues. The CDR3 spells CASSPGLRSYNEQFF. The CDR3 DNA sequence: TGTGCCAGCAGCCCAGGGTTAAGGTCCTACAATGAGCAGTTCTTC.

This clone was counted once. This sequence joins TRBV19 and TRBJ2-7; 10 positions agree with TRBD2. The CDR3 length is 15 residues. Germline CDR1 and CDR2: LNHDA and SQIVND (reference sequence). The V and J ends lost 1 base and 5 bases, in that order; junction bases with no gene match: 5. The CDR3 sequence: CASSIALAGDDEQYF. As DNA, the CDR3 is TGTGCCAGTAGTATAGCCCTAGCGGGAGATGACGAGCAGTACTTC.

This chain links TRBV28 with TRBJ2-7; 7 positions agree with TRBD1. There are 16 residues in the CDR3. The trim removed 6 bases at V and 0 bases at J, leaving 11 bases unmatched. The germline gives CDR1 MDHEN, CDR2 SYDVKM. This chain's CDR3 is CASRSPLAGGSYEQYF. The DNA for the CDR3 is TGTGCCAGCAGATCCCCCCTGGCAGGGGGCTCCTACGAGCAGTACTTC.